This T cell receptor (beta chain) appears in the sequencing data of a study of blood T cell repertoires in COVID-19. Study in general: T cells, B-cell-depleted T cells, or PBMCs supplied cDNA or gDNA.

This CDR3 contains 12 residues. The V gene's germline CDR1 is SQVTM and CDR2 ANQGSEA. The ends were cut back, 7 bases at V and 2 bases at J, with 12 bases in the middle. Original analysis: Cell counts per sample came from amplifying reference gene primers. Sequencing was performed with immunoSEQ multiplex PCR; in TCRdb, only in-frame clones are kept and a portion is missing. From that table come the V and J calls and clone size; the DNA was used to work out D and trimming. The top ten hold around 5% of the sample, which has about 170,000 clones, approximately 90% seen once. Sequencing used peripheral blood. The receptor's source is a man aged 18 to 30 with COVID-19, enrolled during active disease. The rearrangement uses TRBV29-1 and TRBJ2-7, with D maybe TRBD1 (6 bases). CDR3 sequence: CSARDTPYEQYF. The CDR3, as DNA: TGCAGCGCCAGGGACACCCCCTACGAGCAGTACTTC.